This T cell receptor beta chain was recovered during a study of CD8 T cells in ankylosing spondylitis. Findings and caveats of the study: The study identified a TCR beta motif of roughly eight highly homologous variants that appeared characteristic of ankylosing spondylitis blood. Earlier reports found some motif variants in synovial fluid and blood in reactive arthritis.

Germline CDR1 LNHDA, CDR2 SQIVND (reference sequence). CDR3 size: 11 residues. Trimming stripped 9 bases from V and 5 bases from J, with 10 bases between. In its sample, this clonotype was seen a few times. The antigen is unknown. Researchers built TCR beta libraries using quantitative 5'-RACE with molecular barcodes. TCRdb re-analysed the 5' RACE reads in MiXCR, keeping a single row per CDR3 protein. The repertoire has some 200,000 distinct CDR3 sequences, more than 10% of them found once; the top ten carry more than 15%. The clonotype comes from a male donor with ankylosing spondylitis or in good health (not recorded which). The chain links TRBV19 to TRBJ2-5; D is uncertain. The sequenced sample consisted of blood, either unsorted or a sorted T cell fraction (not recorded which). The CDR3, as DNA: TGTGCCAGCGGGCAAAGGGAGACCCAGTACTTC. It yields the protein CASGQRETQYF.